Sequencing of this TCR beta chain was carried out in a study of T cell responses to AZD1222 COVID-19 vaccine. Here immunoSEQ multiplex PCR was the method, and the copy in TCRdb shows in-frame clones only, minus some. The profile shows about 270,000 clones, 94% of them singletons. V was pared by 8 bases and J by 5 bases, with 15 bases between. CDR1 and CDR2 from the germline V gene are LNHDA and SQIVND (reference sequence). This CDR3 is built from 14 residues. This clone was detected only once. Its matching antigen is unknown. Whole-study findings and limits: Among spike-specific TCRs, nearly half reportedly target unmutated variant regions. Repertoire collection took place solely once the T cell response had peaked.

This clonotype was obtained from an adult who received the AZD1222 COVID-19 vaccine. This chain joins TRBV19 and TRBJ2-2; D tentatively fits TRBD1 or TRBD2 (5 bases each). This material consisted of peripheral blood, taken 28 days after the second AZD1222 dose. CDR3 in amino acids: CASRTVGGTGELFF. The CDR3 DNA follows: TGTGCCAGTCGAACAGTTGGGGGAACCGGGGAGCTGTTTTTT.